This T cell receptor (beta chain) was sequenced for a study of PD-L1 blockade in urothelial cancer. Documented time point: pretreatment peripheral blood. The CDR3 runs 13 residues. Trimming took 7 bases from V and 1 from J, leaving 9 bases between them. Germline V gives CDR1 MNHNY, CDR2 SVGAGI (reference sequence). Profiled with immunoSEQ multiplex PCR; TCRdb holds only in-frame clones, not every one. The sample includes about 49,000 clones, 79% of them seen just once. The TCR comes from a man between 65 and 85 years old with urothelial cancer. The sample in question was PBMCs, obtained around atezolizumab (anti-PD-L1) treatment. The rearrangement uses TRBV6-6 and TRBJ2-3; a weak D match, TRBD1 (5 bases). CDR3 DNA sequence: TGTGCCAGCATCCCGACAGGCACAGATACGCAGTATTTT. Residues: CASIPTGTDTQYF.